The 3 T cell receptor beta chains below come from one sample, sequenced in a study of T cell clonality in common variable immunodeficiency. Assay: immunoSEQ multiplex PCR; the TCRdb copy retains only in-frame clones and omits some. This repertoire holds 51,000 or so clones, and none appear only once. Sequenced material: peripheral blood mononuclear cells. The receptor source for this set is a person aged 18-70 years in good health.

This clone was counted at least ten times. The read stops 3 residues short of the end of the CDR3; the missing end is completed from the germline J gene. The gene calls are TRBV28 and TRBJ2-7; 9 bases are a match to TRBD2. Germline V gives CDR1 MDHEN, CDR2 SYDVKM. The CDR3 runs to 14 residues. The V gene end was trimmed by 3 bases and the J gene end by 4 bases; junction bases not matched to a gene: 4. The CDR3 spells CASSLTSGVYEQYF. The CDR3 bases that were read are TGTGCCAGCAGTTTGACTAGCGGAGTATACGAG.

Only a few counts were recorded for this clone. The CDR3 goes on 3 residues after the read ends, and that part is filled in from the germline J gene. The chain combines TRBV7-9 with TRBJ2-3; perhaps TRBD2 as D (5 bases). Between the trimmed V and J ends, which lost 4 bases and 8 bases, there was a span of 7 bases. The CDR3 is 11 residues long. Germline CDR1 is SEHNR and CDR2 is FQNEAQ (reference sequence). The CDR3 here is CASSSRGTQYF. CDR3 DNA (partial): TGTGCCAGCAGCTCCCGGGGTACG.

In its sample, this clone was seen many times. The read terminates 3 residues ahead of where the CDR3 ends, so the germline J gene completes it. The rearrangement links TRBV10-2 to TRBJ2-1; possibly TRBD1 for D (5 bases). V lost 6 bases to trimming and J lost 8 bases, with 11 bases between them. This CDR3 spans 12 amino acids. Germline V gene lookup returns CDR1 WSHSY and CDR2 SAAADI. The CDR3 loop reads CASRDIEDEQFF. The covered CDR3 bases are TGCGCCAGCAGGGACATTGAGGATGAG.